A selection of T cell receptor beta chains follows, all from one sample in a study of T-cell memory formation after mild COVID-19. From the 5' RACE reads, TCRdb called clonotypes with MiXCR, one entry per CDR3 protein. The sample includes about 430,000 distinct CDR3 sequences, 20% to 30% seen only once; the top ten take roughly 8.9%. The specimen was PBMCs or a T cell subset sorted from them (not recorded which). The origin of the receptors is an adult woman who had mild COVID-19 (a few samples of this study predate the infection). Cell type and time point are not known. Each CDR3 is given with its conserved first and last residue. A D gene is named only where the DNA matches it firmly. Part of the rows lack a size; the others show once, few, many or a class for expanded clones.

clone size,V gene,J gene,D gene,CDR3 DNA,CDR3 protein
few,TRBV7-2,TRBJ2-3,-,TGTGCCAGCAGCTTCGATAGCACCACAGATACGCAGTATTTT,CASSFDSTTDTQYF
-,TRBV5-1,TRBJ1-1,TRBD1,TGCGCCAGCAGCCGTAGAGGACAGGGGTGGACTGAAGCTTTCTTT,CASSRRGQGWTEAFF
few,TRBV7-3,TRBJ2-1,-,TGTGCCAGCAGCTTAACGGTGGGACCGTACAATGAGCAGTTCTTC,CASSLTVGPYNEQFF
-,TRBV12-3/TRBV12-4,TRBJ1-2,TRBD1,TGTGCCAGCAGTTCAGGGTCAGGGACAGGATATGGCTACACCTTC,CASSSGSGTGYGYTF
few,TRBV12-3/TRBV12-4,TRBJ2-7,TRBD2,TGTGCCAGCAGGGATAGCGGGAGAGGCTACGAGCAGTACTTC,CASRDSGRGYEQYF
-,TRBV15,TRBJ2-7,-,TGTGCCACCAGCTATGGTTTCGCCTACGAGCAGTACTTC,CATSYGFAYEQYF
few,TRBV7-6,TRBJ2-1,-,TGTGCCAGCAGCTTAAGGCGGGGAGAGTACAATGAGCAGTTCTTC,CASSLRRGEYNEQFF
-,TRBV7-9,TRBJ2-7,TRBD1,TGTGCCAGCAGCGGACACAGGGACAGGGAGGGCGAGCAGTACTTC,CASSGHRDREGEQYF
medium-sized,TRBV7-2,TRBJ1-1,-,TGTGCCAGCAGCCTACGTGGGGTAAGGACTGAAGCTTTCTTT,CASSLRGVRTEAFF
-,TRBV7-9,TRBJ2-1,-,TGTGCCAGCAGGTTTAGATCGGGACGGAGCTACAATGAGCAGTTCTTC,CASRFRSGRSYNEQFF
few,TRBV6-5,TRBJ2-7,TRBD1,TGTGCCAGCAGAGGGACAGGGGGCTCCGAGCAGTACTTC,CASRGTGGSEQYF
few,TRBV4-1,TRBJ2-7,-,TGCGCCAGCAGCCAAGAGGCAGGATACTCCTACGAGCAGTACTTC,CASSQEAGYSYEQYF
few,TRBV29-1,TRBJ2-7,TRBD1,TGCAGCGCCCTTATCCCGGGACAGGGGGCTCGGGAGCAGTACTTC,CSALIPGQGAREQYF
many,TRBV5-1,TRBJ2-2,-,TGCGCCAGCAGCTTGGCCCTTGGGACCGGGGAGCTGTTTTTT,CASSLALGTGELFF
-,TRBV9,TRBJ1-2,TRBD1,TGTGCCAGCAGCGTAGATCCGGGGACAGGGGGCAGCTATGGCTACACCTTC,CASSVDPGTGGSYGYTF
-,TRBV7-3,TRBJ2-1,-,TGTGCCAGCAGCTTTGTCCTAGCAGCTGAGCAGTTCTTC,CASSFVLAAEQFF
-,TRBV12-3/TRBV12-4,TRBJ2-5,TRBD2,TGTGCCAGCAGTTGGGGCCGGACTAGCCGGGGAGAGACCCAGTACTTC,CASSWGRTSRGETQYF
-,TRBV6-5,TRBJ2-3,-,TGTGCCAGCAGGGGGTCGAAGGGCACTAGCACAGATACGCAGTATTTT,CASRGSKGTSTDTQYF
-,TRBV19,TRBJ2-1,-,TGTGCCAGTAGTATGAACGGTCACAATGAGCAGTTCTTC,CASSMNGHNEQFF
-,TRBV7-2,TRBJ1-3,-,TGTGCCAGCAGCCTGCTGGGTCAGCAGAGCTCTGGAAACACCATATATTTT,CASSLLGQQSSGNTIYF
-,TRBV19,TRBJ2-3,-,TGTGCCAGTAGTATAAGCCTCACAGATACGCAGTATTTT,CASSISLTDTQYF
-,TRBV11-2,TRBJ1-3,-,TGTGCCAGCAGCGCCCAGACGTACGCTGGAAACACCATATATTTT,CASSAQTYAGNTIYF
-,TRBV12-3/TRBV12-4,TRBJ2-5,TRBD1,TGTGCCAGCAGTTTAGTTGTGGGGGCAGGGGGAGAGACCCAGTACTTC,CASSLVVGAGGETQYF
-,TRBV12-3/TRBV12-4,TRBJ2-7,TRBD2,TGTGCCAGCAGTGTACTCCGGGAGGGCCGCGAGCAGTACTTC,CASSVLREGREQYF
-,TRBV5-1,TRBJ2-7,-,TGCGCCAGCAGCTCCGGGACCCCTCCCCACGAGCAGTACTTC,CASSSGTPPHEQYF
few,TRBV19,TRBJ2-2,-,TGTGCCAGTAGTATTGGGGGGATCGGGGAGCTGTTTTTT,CASSIGGIGELFF
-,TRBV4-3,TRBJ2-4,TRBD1,TGCGCCAGCAGCCAAAGGCCAAAGGGACAGCTAGCCAAAAACATTCAGTACTTC,CASSQRPKGQLAKNIQYF
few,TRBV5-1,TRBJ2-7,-,TGCGCCAGCAGCCTAACGGTGGGCTCCTACGAGCAGTACTTC,CASSLTVGSYEQYF
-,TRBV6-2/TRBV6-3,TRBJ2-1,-,TGTGCCAGTACTAGTCCCCACTTCTCCTACAATGAGCAGTTCTTC,CASTSPHFSYNEQFF
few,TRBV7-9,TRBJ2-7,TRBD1,TGTGCCAGCAGCCGAGGACAGGGGGACGAGCAGTACTTC,CASSRGQGDEQYF
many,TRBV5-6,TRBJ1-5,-,TGTGCCAGCAGCTTGGGGGTAAAGGGGATCAGCCCCCAGCATTTT,CASSLGVKGISPQHF
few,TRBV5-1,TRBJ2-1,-,TGCGCCAGCAGCTTGGAGTCTCGCGGTTTTCGAGAGCAGTTCTTC,CASSLESRGFREQFF
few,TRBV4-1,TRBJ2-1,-,TGCGCCAGCAGCCGGATAGGGGGGGATGAGCAGTTCTTC,CASSRIGGDEQFF
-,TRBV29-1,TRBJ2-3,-,TGCAGCGTTGTTAGAAATCGTCGGTCAGATACGCAGTATTTT,CSVVRNRRSDTQYF
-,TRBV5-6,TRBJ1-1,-,TGTGCCAGCAGCCTAAGAAGCACTGAAGCTTTCTTT,CASSLRSTEAFF
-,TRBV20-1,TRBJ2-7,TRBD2,TGCAGTGCTAGAGAGGGTAGCGGGACAACCTACGAGCAGTACTTC,CSAREGSGTTYEQYF
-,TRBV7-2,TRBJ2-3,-,TGTGCCAGCAGTAGGCCAGATACGCAGTATTTT,CASSRPDTQYF